This T cell receptor (beta chain) was recovered during a study of shared clonotypes between healthy human individuals. Study information: A donor's plate count was three for CD4 naive and three for CD4 memory; CD8 naive had two and CD8 memory one. Study-wide results and limits: When compared with the clonotypes that were shared by all four sorted-subset donors, the non-shared clonotypes turned out to have lower generation probabilities. A handful of donors held about 4.6% of naive CD4 clonotypes in common.

V shed 2 bases and J shed 0 bases, with 14 bases lying between them. Germline V gene data show CDR1 as MNHEY and CDR2 as SMNVEV (reference sequence). This CDR3 region has 17 residues. Regarding this clone: Antigen specificity is unknown.

Once extracted for a subset, genomic DNA was divided evenly among several immunoSEQ plates. This table comes from immunoSEQ multiplex PCR, and its TCRdb copy is limited to in-frame clones, with some not included. The top ten clones hold more than 0.9% of a sample with about 2 million clones, less than 95% of them seen once. Naive CD8 populations comprised CD45RO-negative cells positively selected for CCR7, excluding terminally differentiated effector memory CD45RA+ cells. This chain uses TRBV27 with TRBJ2-1, with unresolved D. The specimen was naive CD8+ T cells sorted from blood. The source is a young man in good health. The CDR3 is CASSLNSMESSYNEQFF. The CDR3 nucleotides read TGTGCCAGCAGTTTAAATTCGATGGAGAGCTCCTACAATGAGCAGTTCTTC.